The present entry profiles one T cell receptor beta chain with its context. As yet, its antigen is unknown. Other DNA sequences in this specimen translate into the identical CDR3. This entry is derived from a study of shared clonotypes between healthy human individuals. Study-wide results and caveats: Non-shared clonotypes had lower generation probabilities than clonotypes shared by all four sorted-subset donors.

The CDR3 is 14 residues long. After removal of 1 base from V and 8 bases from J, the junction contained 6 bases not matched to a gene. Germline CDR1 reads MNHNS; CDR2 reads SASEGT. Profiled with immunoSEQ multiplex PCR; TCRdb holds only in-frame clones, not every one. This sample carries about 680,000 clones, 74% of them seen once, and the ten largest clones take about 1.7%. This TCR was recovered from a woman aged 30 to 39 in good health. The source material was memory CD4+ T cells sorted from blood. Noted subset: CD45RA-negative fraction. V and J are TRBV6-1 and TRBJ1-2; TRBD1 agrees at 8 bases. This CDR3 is CASSEDVRGLGYTF. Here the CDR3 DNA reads TGTGCCAGCAGTGAAGACGTCAGGGGGCTCGGCTACACCTTC.